This T cell receptor beta chain derives from a study of PD-L1 blockade in urothelial cancer. Looking at the study overall: Patients began atezolizumab, 1,200 mg intravenously every 3 weeks, around 2014. At 6 weeks and at 3 weeks (second dose) after treatment start, blood was analyzed. A median of 141,255 T cells was found in the blood samples. Study observations and caveats: Better progression-free and overall survival followed lower pretreatment blood clonality.

CDR1 MDHEN and CDR2 SYDVKM come from the germline V gene. Trimming removed 8 bases at V and 6 bases at J, with 20 bases between. This CDR3 region has 15 residues. With respect to this clone: What it binds is not known.

Measured with immunoSEQ multiplex PCR; TCRdb has only the in-frame clones, and not every one. The sample has about 35,000 clones, around 79% seen once. The source was PBMCs, collected around atezolizumab (anti-PD-L1) treatment. The chain recombines TRBV28 with TRBJ2-1; weak D call: TRBD1 (6 bases). The receptor was isolated from a man in his 70s with urothelial cancer. This chain's CDR3 is CASLYSGRGGNEQFF. The DNA of the CDR3 is TGTGCCAGCCTTTACTCGGGGCGAGGGGGCAATGAGCAGTTCTTC.